This T cell receptor (beta chain) was recorded in a study of T-cell memory formation after mild COVID-19. Findings and limits, study-wide: Mostly located in CM and EM were contracting CD4+ clones, with contracting CD8+ clones located in EMRA. Prior to infection, memory already included some responding clones, suggesting cross-reactive memory joined. Whereas later expanders leaned CD4+, clones contracting day 15 to 85 showed a balanced CD4/CD8 makeup.

Trimming stripped 1 base from V and 5 bases from J, with 7 bases between. Germline loops: CDR1 SGHRS, CDR2 YFSETQ. The CDR3 spans 13 residues. The TCR alpha and TCR beta cDNA libraries, bearing sample barcodes and UMIs, were generated by 5'RACE using constant-segment primers. TCRdb reprocessed the 5' RACE reads via MiXCR and lists one record per CDR3 protein. The table shows a few hundred thousand distinct CDR3 sequences, with 25% to 30% occurring only once. This clonotype turned up a few times. Its antigen remains unidentified. This TCR was recovered from an adult woman who had mild COVID-19 (a few samples of this study predate the infection). Cell type and time point are not known. The V call is TRBV5-1, the J call TRBJ2-1, with D uncertain. Sample: PBMCs or a T cell subset sorted from them (not recorded which). CDR3 coding DNA: TGCGCCAGCAGCTTGTACCCAGACAATGAGCAGTTCTTC. It encodes CASSLYPDNEQFF.